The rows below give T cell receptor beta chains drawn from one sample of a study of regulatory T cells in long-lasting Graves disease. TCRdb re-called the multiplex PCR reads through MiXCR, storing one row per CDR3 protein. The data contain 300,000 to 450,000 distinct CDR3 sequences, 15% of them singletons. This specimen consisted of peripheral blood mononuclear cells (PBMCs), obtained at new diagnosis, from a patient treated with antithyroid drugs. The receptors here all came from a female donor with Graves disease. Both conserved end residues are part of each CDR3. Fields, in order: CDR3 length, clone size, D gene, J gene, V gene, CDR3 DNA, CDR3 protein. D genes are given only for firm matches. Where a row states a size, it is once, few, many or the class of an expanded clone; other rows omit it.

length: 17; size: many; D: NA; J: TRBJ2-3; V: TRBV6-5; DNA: TGTGCCAGCAGTTTGTTAGCGGATGATTCTAGCACAGATACGCAGTATTTT; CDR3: CASSLLADDSSTDTQYF
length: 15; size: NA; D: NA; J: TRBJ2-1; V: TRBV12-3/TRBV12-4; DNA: TGTGCCAGCCGAAGACCGGGACACGGGGGGAATGAGCAGTTCTTC; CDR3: CASRRPGHGGNEQFF
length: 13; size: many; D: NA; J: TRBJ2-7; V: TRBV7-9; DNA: TGTGCCAGCAGCTTAGGGCGCGCCGGCGAGCAGTACTTC; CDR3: CASSLGRAGEQYF
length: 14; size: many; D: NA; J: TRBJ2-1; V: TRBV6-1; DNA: TGTGCCAGCAGTGAAGTGCCGGCCAATAATGAGCAGTTCTTC; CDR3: CASSEVPANNEQFF
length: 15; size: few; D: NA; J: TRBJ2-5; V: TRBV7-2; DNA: TGTGCCAGCAGCTCGAAGGACAGTTCGCAAGAGACCCAGTACTTC; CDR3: CASSSKDSSQETQYF
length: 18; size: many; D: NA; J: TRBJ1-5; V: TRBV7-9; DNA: TGTGCCAGCAGCTCTTCCCCCCCGGGGGGCAGGGGCAATCAGCCCCAGCATTTT; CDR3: CASSSSPPGGRGNQPQHF
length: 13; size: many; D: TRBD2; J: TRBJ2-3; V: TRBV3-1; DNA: TGTGCCAGCAGCCAAGGGGCGGGGGGGCCAGAGTATTTT; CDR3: CASSQGAGGPEYF
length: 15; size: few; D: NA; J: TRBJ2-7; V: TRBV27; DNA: TGTGCCAGCAGTACCCGGGACGTGTGGTCCTACGAGCAGTACTTC; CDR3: CASSTRDVWSYEQYF
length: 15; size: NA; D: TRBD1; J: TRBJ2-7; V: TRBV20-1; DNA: TGCAGTGCTAGAGGAGGACAGGCCCGATCCTACGAGCAGTACTTC; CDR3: CSARGGQARSYEQYF
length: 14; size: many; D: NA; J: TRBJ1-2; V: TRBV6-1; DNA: TGTGCCAGCAGTGGCAAGGGGATCCGCTATGGCTACACCTTC; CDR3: CASSGKGIRYGYTF
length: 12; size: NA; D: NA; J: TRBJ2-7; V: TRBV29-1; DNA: TGCAGCGCGGAACAGGGTCGGTACGAGCAGTACTTC; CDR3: CSAEQGRYEQYF
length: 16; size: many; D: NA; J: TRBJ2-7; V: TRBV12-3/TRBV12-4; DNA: TGTGCCAGCAGTTCCACTTTTTCAGGGGGGTCCGGCGAGCAGTACTTC; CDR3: CASSSTFSGGSGEQYF
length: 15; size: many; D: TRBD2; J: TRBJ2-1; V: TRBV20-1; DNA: TGCAGTGCTACCTTTCCCGGGAGTCATTGGGAGGGGCAGTTCTTC; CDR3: CSATFPGSHWEGQFF